A single sample is the source of the 4 T cell receptor beta chains below, sequenced in a study of T-cell memory formation after mild COVID-19. TCRdb used MiXCR to reprocess the 5' RACE reads, holding one entry per CDR3 protein. The sample includes 150,000 to 200,000 distinct CDR3 sequences, approximately 14% of them seen just once. The specimen sequenced was PBMCs or a T cell subset sorted from them (not recorded which). The receptors were sampled from an adult woman who had mild COVID-19 (a few samples of this study predate the infection). Cell type and time point are not known.

The J gene is TRBJ2-3, the V gene TRBV27, with TRBD1 matching 12 bases. Germline-derived CDR1 and CDR2 are MNHEY and SMNVEV (reference sequence). The CDR3 has 17 residues. J gave up 3 bases and V 2 bases, and 6 bases lay outside the gene matches. The CDR3 loop reads CASSLGDRGRGTDTQYF. The CDR3 region has the DNA TGTGCCAGCAGTTTAGGGGACAGGGGGCGCGGTACAGATACGCAGTATTTT.

This clonotype occurred a few times. In DNA, the CDR3 is TGTGCCAGTAGGGACCCCTCCCTCCCAGATACGCAGTATTTT. It yields the protein CASRDPSLPDTQYF. The chain recombines TRBV19 with TRBJ2-3; no clear D. Germline V gene sequence: CDR1 LNHDA, CDR2 SQIVND (reference sequence). Trimming took off 6 bases at V and 4 bases at J, with 14 bases between the two ends. This CDR3 is built from 14 residues. The entire variable domain, with the rest obtained from reference TRBV19 and TRBJ2-3, is as follows: DGGITQSPKYLFRKEGQNVTLSCEQNLNHDAMYWYRQDPGQGLRLIYYSQIVNDFQKGDIAEGYSVSREKKESFPLTVTSAQKNPTAFYLCASRDPSLPDTQYFGPGTRLTVL.

This clonotype has just a few counts. The chain uses TRBV12-3 or TRBV12-4 and TRBJ2-7, with D unclear. Trimming took off 4 bases at V and 0 bases at J, with 10 bases between the two ends. The CDR3 length is 14 residues. DNA of the CDR3: TGTGCCAGCAGTTCCCGGACCGTCTCCTACGAGCAGTACTTC. This translates into CASSSRTVSYEQYF.

This clonotype turned up a few times. V usage is TRBV9 and J usage is TRBJ2-7, with unresolved D. CDR1 and CDR2 from the germline V gene are SGDLS and YYNGEE. V was pared by 0 bases and J by 0 bases, with 10 bases between. The CDR3 covers 15 residues. The CDR3: CASSVESTASYEQYF. The CDR3 DNA reads as TGTGCCAGCAGCGTAGAATCTACAGCCTCCTACGAGCAGTACTTC.